This record concerns one TCR beta chain sequence. Germline V lookup: CDR1 SGHNT, CDR2 YYREEE (reference sequence). Trimming took off 4 bases at V and 4 bases at J, with 18 bases between the two ends. The CDR3 has 15 amino acids. Original analysis: Nucleated cell number was recorded as an estimate derived from reference gene primer amplification. Repertoires were generated with immunoSEQ multiplex PCR, while TCRdb's copy carries only in-frame clones and drops some. The D gene and trimming were derived from the DNA, and the V and J assignments and clone size from that table. The top ten clones hold approximately 4% of a sample with 35,000 to 50,000 clones, more than 65% of them seen once. The source of the sample is a study of blood T cell repertoires in COVID-19. The wider study: PBMCs, B-cell-depleted T cells, or T cells were the source of the cDNA or gDNA that made up the material.

Sequencing was carried out using peripheral blood. This clonotype originated in a woman in her 70s with acute or convalescent COVID-19. The gene calls are TRBV5-4 and TRBJ2-7; perhaps TRBD2 as D (6 bases). The CDR3: CASSTERRGPYEQYF. The CDR3, as DNA: TGTGCCAGCAGCACCGAGCGGAGGGGACCATACGAGCAGTACTTC.